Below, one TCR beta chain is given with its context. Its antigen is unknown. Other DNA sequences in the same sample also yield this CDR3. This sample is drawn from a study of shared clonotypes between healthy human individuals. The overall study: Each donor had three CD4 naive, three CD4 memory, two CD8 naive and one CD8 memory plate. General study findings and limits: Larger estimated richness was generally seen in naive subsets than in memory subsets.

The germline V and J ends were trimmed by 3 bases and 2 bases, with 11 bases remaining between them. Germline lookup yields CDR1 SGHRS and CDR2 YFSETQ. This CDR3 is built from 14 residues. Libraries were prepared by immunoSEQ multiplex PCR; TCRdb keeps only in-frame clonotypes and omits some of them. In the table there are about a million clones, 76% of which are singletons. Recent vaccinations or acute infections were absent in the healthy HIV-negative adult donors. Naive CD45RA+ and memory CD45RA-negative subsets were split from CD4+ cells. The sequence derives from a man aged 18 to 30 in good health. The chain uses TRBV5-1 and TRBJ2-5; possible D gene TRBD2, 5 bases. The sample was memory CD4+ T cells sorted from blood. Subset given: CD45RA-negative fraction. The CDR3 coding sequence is TGCGCCAGCAGCTCGGGAACGGGGCAAGAGACCCAGTACTTC. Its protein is CASSSGTGQETQYF.